The subject of this entry is one TCR beta chain. TCRdb re-derived calls from the 5' RACE reads in MiXCR, one entry per CDR3 protein. The table includes 150,000 to 200,000 distinct CDR3 sequences, 16% detected once. V shed 5 bases and J 5 bases; nucleotides not matched to a gene: 7. CDR1 is SGHTA and CDR2 is FQGNSA in the germline V gene. The CDR3 has 14 residues. This entry comes from a study of T-cell memory formation after mild COVID-19. This TCR was recovered from an adult woman who had mild COVID-19 (a few samples of this study predate the infection). Cell type and time point are not known. The chain has TRBV7-2 and TRBJ2-3; 7 bases are shared with TRBD1. Source material: PBMCs or a T cell subset sorted from them (not recorded which). CDR3 DNA: TGTGCCAGCAGCCGACAGGGTTACTTAGATACGCAGTATTTT. It translates to CASSRQGYLDTQYF.